This T cell receptor (beta chain) was captured in a study of STAT5B mutations in CD4+ large granular lymphocyte leukemia. Turning to the study itself: Healthy donors showed HLA-associated enrichment of the CDR3 'QG' motif.

In germline, CDR1 is SGHNT, CDR2 YYREEE (reference sequence). The CDR3 is made up of 14 amino acids. After removal of 1 base from V and 12 bases from J, the junction contained 10 bases not matched to a gene. Assay used: immunoSEQ multiplex PCR; TCRdb lists only in-frame clones, some missing. There are about 38,000 clones in the sample; around 80% occur only once, and less than 0.6% lies in the top ten. The source of this sequence is a human donor in good health. Sequencing used CD4+ T cells from blood buffy coats. The gene calls are TRBV5-4 and TRBJ2-1; TRBD2 agrees at 7 bases. The CDR3 is CASSLQGGAGRQFF. The CDR3 DNA is TGTGCCAGCAGCTTGCAGGGAGGGGCGGGGCGGCAGTTCTTC.